This T cell receptor beta chain comes out of a study of read filtering for tumor transcriptome and immune sequencing. Across the study: DNase treatment preceded whole-transcriptome library preparation.

From roughly 400 ng of RNA, a library with molecular barcoded alpha/delta and beta/gamma adaptors was made. MiXCR, applied by TCRdb to the reads, yields one record per CDR3 protein. The data contain under 150,000 distinct CDR3 sequences, around 13% of them seen just once; the ten biggest clones take up just under 8.5%. A note on this clonotype: This probably arose from a read error, given a far larger clone one base away.

Germline-derived CDR1 and CDR2 are SGHNT and YENEEA. CDR3 length: 13 amino acids. V dropped 8 bases and J dropped 0 bases, with 8 bases sitting between them. V usage is TRBV11-3 and J usage is TRBJ2-1; the D is unclear. The source of this sequence is a donor aged 40 or over with multiple myeloma. Sequencing was performed on a population of CD138-negative cells sorted from bone marrow. CDR3 region: CASDTVSYNEQFF. The CDR3 DNA is TGTGCCAGCGATACAGTCTCCTACAATGAGCAGTTCTTC.